This T cell receptor beta chain was sequenced for a study of CD8 T cells in ankylosing spondylitis. The study's findings and limits: Disease-linked clones reportedly showed significant enrichment in matched ankylosing spondylitis synovial fluid. Peripheral blood samples showed relatively rare disease-linked clones, and these clones were CD8+. For ankylosing spondylitis blood, a TCR beta motif of about eight highly homologous variants appeared characteristic.

Germline V gives CDR1 SGDLS, CDR2 YYNGEE. Trimming pared 1 base from V and 3 bases from J, leaving 10 bases between. The length of the CDR3 is 14 residues. A remark on this clonotype: No antigen is known for it.

TCRdb re-derived calls from the 5' RACE reads in MiXCR, one entry per CDR3 protein. The sample has about 7,900 distinct CDR3 sequences, roughly 3.9% seen once; the top ten hold less than 11%. The chain uses TRBV9 and TRBJ2-5; either TRBD1 or TRBD2 may fit D (5 bases each). The TCR originated in a female donor with ankylosing spondylitis or in good health (not recorded which). Sequenced sample: blood, either unsorted or a sorted T cell fraction (not recorded which). This chain's CDR3 is CASSVWGYEETQYF. In nucleotides, the CDR3 is TGTGCCAGCAGCGTATGGGGGTATGAAGAGACCCAGTACTTC.